Shown below are 24 T cell receptor beta chains from a single sample sequenced in a study of long-term antiretroviral therapy in people with HIV. Investigators performed immunoSEQ version v3.0 at survey level. Sequencing used immunoSEQ multiplex PCR; TCRdb keeps in-frame clones, though not all of them. The table includes 25,000 to 35,000 clones, roughly 93% detected once. The specimen was unsorted PBMCs, collected 6.2 years after starting antiretroviral therapy. The receptors were gathered from a man aged 35 to 55 with HIV.

This chain joins TRBV19 and TRBJ2-7, with no clear D. The CDR3 runs to 12 residues. Germline loops: CDR1 LNHDA, CDR2 SQIVND (reference sequence). Trimming took off 1 base at V and 3 bases at J, with 4 bases between the two ends. CDR3 residues: CASSIGGYEQYF. The CDR3 region has the DNA TGTGCCAGTAGTATAGGAGGCTACGAGCAGTACTTC.

The rearrangement uses TRBV5-8 and TRBJ1-4; no reliable D call. With 1 base removed from V and 10 bases from J, the gap between germline ends came to 14 bases. The CDR3 contains 14 residues. From germline, CDR1 is SGHTS and CDR2 YDEGEE. CDR3 loop: CASSLKLPNGKLFF. In DNA, the CDR3 is TGTGCCAGCAGCTTGAAACTTCCTAACGGAAAACTGTTTTTT. Full variable domain (rest looked up from reference TRBV5-8 and TRBJ1-4): EAGVTQSPTHLIKTRGQQATLRCSPISGHTSVYWYQQALGLGLQFLLWYDEGEERNRGNFPPRFSGRQFPNYSSELNVNALELEDSALYLCASSLKLPNGKLFFGSGTQLSVL.

The chain is built from TRBV19 and TRBJ2-3; 12 bases match TRBD2. The CDR3 is 16 residues long. The V gene's germline CDR1 is LNHDA and CDR2 SQIVND (reference sequence). Trimming took 1 base from V and 6 from J; bases not matched to a gene: 5. CDR3 in amino acids: CASSIGWTSGVDTQYF. DNA for the CDR3: TGTGCCAGTAGTATAGGGTGGACTAGCGGGGTCGATACGCAGTATTTT.

The chain couples TRBV5-1 to TRBJ1-1; 7 bases fit TRBD1. Unmatched junction bases numbered 6, after V lost 3 bases and J lost 1 base. This CDR3 contains 15 residues. Germline V lookup: CDR1 SGHRS, CDR2 YFSETQ. CDR3 nucleotide sequence: TGCGCCAGCAGCTCCACAGGGGCCTCGAACACTGAAGCTTTCTTT. As protein: CASSSTGASNTEAFF.

The chain links TRBV19 to TRBJ2-7; 7 bases map to TRBD1. This CDR3 has 15 residues. Germline V gives CDR1 LNHDA, CDR2 SQIVND (reference sequence). V lost 1 base to trimming and J lost 0 bases; unmatched junction nucleotides: 3. CDR3 bases: TGTGCCAGTAGTATAGTCCGGGACAGCTCCTACGAGCAGTACTTC. Amino acids: CASSIVRDSSYEQYF.

The V gene is TRBV10-1, the J gene TRBJ2-1; no clear D gene. There are 13 residues in the CDR3. V was shortened by 2 bases and J by 7 bases, with 9 bases between the two germline ends. Germline CDR1 is WNHNN and CDR2 is SYGVQD (reference sequence). The CDR3 loop is CASSEVPANEQFF. The CDR3 DNA sequence: TGCGCCAGCAGTGAGGTCCCAGCAAATGAGCAGTTCTTC.

The rearrangement joins TRBV11-1 to TRBJ1-1; D not certain. The CDR3 totals 15 residues. The V gene's germline CDR1 is SGHAT and CDR2 FQDESV (reference sequence). Trimming shortened V by 5 bases and J by 1 base, and 14 bases separated the two germline ends. The CDR3 sequence is CASSQEGQGNTEAFF. As DNA, the CDR3 is TGTGCCAGCAGCCAAGAGGGCCAAGGGAACACTGAAGCTTTCTTT.

The chain combines TRBV15 with TRBJ2-3; TRBD1 matches at 10 bases. The CDR3 runs to 16 residues. After removal of 0 bases from V and 4 bases from J, the junction contained 4 bases not matched to a gene. Germline loops: CDR1 LNHNV, CDR2 YYDKDF (reference sequence). Here the CDR3 DNA reads TGTGCCACCAGCAGAGAACCGGGACAGGGGCCAGATACGCAGTATTTT. Translation gives CATSREPGQGPDTQYF.

The chain joins TRBV7-9 to TRBJ2-5; D unresolved. CDR3 length: 13 amino acids. V was shortened by 2 bases and J by 7 bases, with 11 bases between the two germline ends. Germline V gene lookup returns CDR1 SEHNR and CDR2 FQNEAQ (reference sequence). CDR3 amino acids: CASSLSVDGTQYF. In nucleotides, the CDR3 is TGTGCCAGCAGCTTATCAGTGGACGGGACCCAGTACTTC.

The V and J genes are TRBV5-4 and TRBJ2-5, with 9 bases fitting TRBD2. The germline gives CDR1 SGHNT, CDR2 YYREEE (reference sequence). The CDR3 runs 17 residues. V was pared by 4 bases and J by 3 bases, with 13 bases of the junction left unmatched. The CDR3 nucleotides are TGTGCCAGCAGCCCCTCCGGAGCGGGGGGCGGGAAAGAGACCCAGTACTTC. Its protein is CASSPSGAGGGKETQYF.

V gene TRBV11-2 combines with J gene TRBJ2-7, with D perhaps matching TRBD2 (6 bases). CDR3 length equals 14 residues. Deletions cut 2 bases from V and 4 bases from J, with 12 bases between. CDR1 and CDR2 from the germline V gene are SGHAT and FQNNGV. The CDR3, as DNA: TGTGCCAGCAGCTTAAGTGATCTAGCGTACGAGCAGTACTTC. Encoded protein: CASSLSDLAYEQYF.

The chain couples TRBV7-6 to TRBJ1-5; the D is unclear. This CDR3 has 14 amino acids. V was cut by 0 bases and J by 7 bases, with 10 bases left in between. The germline CDR1 and CDR2 sequences are SGHVS and FNYEAQ. As DNA, the CDR3 is TGTGCCAGCAGCTTAGCCCCCGGGCAGCAGCCCCAGCATTTT. Protein product: CASSLAPGQQPQHF. The full variable domain, in which reference TRBV7-6 and TRBJ1-5 provide the parts outside the CDR3, is GAGVSQSPRYKVTKRGQDVALRCDPISGHVSLYWYRQALGQGPEFLTYFNYEAQQDKSGLPNDRFSAERPEGSISTLTIQRTEQRDSAMYRCASSLAPGQQPQHFGDGTRLSIL.

The CDR3, as DNA: TGCAGTGCTAGGTTAGTCTACGAGCAGTACTTC. The encoded protein is CSARLVYEQYF. The chain has TRBV20-1 and TRBJ2-7; no reliable D call. This CDR3 comprises 11 residues. CDR1 and CDR2 (germline): DFQATT, SNEGSKA (reference sequence). V was trimmed by 3 bases and J by 3 bases, leaving 6 bases between them.

V gene TRBV9 combines with J gene TRBJ2-7, with D perhaps TRBD1 (7 bases). The CDR3 has 14 amino acids. V was cut by 0 bases and J by 6 bases, with 13 bases left in between. Germline loops: CDR1 SGDLS, CDR2 YYNGEE. CDR3 nucleotides: TGTGCCAGCAGCGTAGTGGAGGGGGCCGGCGAGCAGTACTTC. Residues: CASSVVEGAGEQYF.

The V gene is TRBV6-1, the J gene TRBJ2-7; 7 bases line up with TRBD2. The germline V gene has CDR1 MNHNS and CDR2 SASEGT. The CDR3 covers 13 residues. Trimming took 9 bases from V and 0 from J; bases not matched to a gene: 5. The CDR3 reads CASVREGSYEQYF. CDR3 nucleotide sequence: TGTGCCAGTGTAAGGGAGGGCTCCTACGAGCAGTACTTC.

The chain combines TRBV10-3 with TRBJ1-2; 7 bases are a match to TRBD1. In germline, CDR1 is ENHRY, CDR2 SYGVKD. V lost 5 bases and J lost 4; bases outside the gene matches: 4. This CDR3 region has 13 residues. CDR3 in amino acids: CAISPGTVYGYTF. The CDR3 bases are TGTGCCATCAGTCCCGGGACAGTCTATGGCTACACCTTC.

The chain employs TRBV4-1 and TRBJ2-7, with 8 bases identical to TRBD1. Per germline, CDR1 MGHRA and CDR2 YSYEKL. V trimming: 0 bases; J trimming: 5 bases; junction bases outside the gene matches: 9. CDR3 length equals 16 residues. In DNA, the CDR3 is TGCGCCAGCAGCCAAGATAGCGGCAGGGGGCGAGACGAGCAGTACTTC. Its translation: CASSQDSGRGRDEQYF.

V usage is TRBV5-6 and J usage is TRBJ1-1, with a tentative D call TRBD1 (5 bases). Trimming removed 4 bases at V and 4 bases at J, with 17 bases between. The germline V gene encodes CDR1 SGHDT and CDR2 YYEEEE. CDR3 length equals 15 residues. CDR3 bases: TGTGCCAGCAGCCGAGATCGGGGGTATGGCACTGAAGCTTTCTTT. Translated: CASSRDRGYGTEAFF. The complete variable domain, with remaining parts taken from reference TRBV5-6 and TRBJ1-1, reads DAGVTQSPTHLIKTRGQQVTLRCSPKSGHDTVSWYQQALGQGPQFIFQYYEEEERQRGNFPDRFSGHQFPNYSSELNVNALLLGDSALYLCASSRDRGYGTEAFFGQGTRLTVV.

The chain uses TRBV18 and TRBJ2-7, with 10 positions matching TRBD1. V lost 3 bases and J lost 2; bases outside the gene matches: 1. Germline CDR1 reads KGHSH; CDR2 reads LQKENI. This CDR3 is 14 amino acids long. CDR3 bases: TGTGCCAGCTCACCGGGACAGGGGACCTACGAGCAGTACTTC. It specifies CASSPGQGTYEQYF.

The gene calls are TRBV30 and TRBJ2-2; maybe TRBD1 (5 bases). Germline V gene sequence: CDR1 GTSNPN, CDR2 SVGIG (reference sequence). The V end was cut by 4 bases, the J end by 3 bases, with 12 bases between. The CDR3 totals 14 residues. CDR3 protein: CAWKGVGDTGELFF. The CDR3 DNA is TGTGCCTGGAAGGGTGTAGGGGACACCGGGGAGCTGTTTTTT.

In this sample, this clone turned up once. V is TRBV27 and J is TRBJ1-5; no clear D gene. The CDR3 length is 13 residues. Per the germline V gene, CDR1 is MNHEY and CDR2 is SMNVEV (reference sequence). Trimming removed 4 bases at V and 0 bases at J, with 4 bases between. CDR3 nucleotides: TGTGCCAGCAGTTACAGTAGCAATCAGCCCCAGCATTTT. Protein product: CASSYSSNQPQHF.

The chain has TRBV5-4 and TRBJ2-3; TRBD2 agrees at 9 bases. Germline-derived CDR1 and CDR2 are SGHNT and YYREEE (reference sequence). The CDR3 covers 16 residues. V lost 4 bases and J lost 4; bases outside the gene matches: 10. CDR3 amino acids: CASSAGLAGGADTQYF. CDR3 DNA sequence: TGTGCCAGCAGCGCGGGACTAGCCGGAGGGGCAGATACGCAGTATTTT.

The chain links TRBV6-1 to TRBJ1-3, with D unresolved. CDR3 length equals 8 residues. Germline-derived CDR1 and CDR2 are MNHNS and SASEGT. V gave up 8 bases and J gave up 8 bases, with 1 base separating them. Here the CDR3 reads CASHTIYF. The CDR3 region has the DNA TGTGCCAGCCACACCATATATTTT.

The chain joins TRBV6-6 to TRBJ2-2; D remains ambiguous. CDR3 length: 13 residues. Trimming stripped 0 bases from V and 2 bases from J, with 1 base between. In germline, CDR1 is MNHNY, CDR2 SVGAGI (reference sequence). CDR3 protein: CASSYSNTGELFF. The DNA of the CDR3 is TGTGCCAGCAGTTACTCTAACACCGGGGAGCTGTTTTTT.